What follows is one T cell receptor beta chain and its context. This entry is derived from a study of technical replicates of blood from a few donors. The repertoire was sequenced with immunoSEQ multiplex PCR; TCRdb's copy has only in-frame clones and lacks some. This table holds under 95,000 clones, roughly 96% found once. Looked up from germline, CDR1 is SGHRS and CDR2 is YFSETQ. The CDR3 runs 15 residues. Trimming removed 0 bases at V and 8 bases at J, with 17 bases between. The rearrangement joins TRBV5-1 to TRBJ1-2; weak D call: TRBD1 (6 bases). The material sequenced was T cells isolated from PBMCs. The source of this sequence is a human donor in good health. The DNA of the CDR3 is TGCGCCAGCAGCTTGGAAGGTCAGGGGCTGAGGGGCTACACCTTC. The encoded protein is CASSLEGQGLRGYTF.